The 2 T cell receptor beta chains in this list originate from one sample, sequenced in a study of blood T cells in healthy people across ages (dated by TCRdb to about 2015). The library was made by 5' RACE. Sequencing instrument: Illumina HiSeq 2500. A second roughly 6 to 12 cycle PCR used a sample-barcoded 5' primer and a J-beta primer mix. In-frame beta chains were kept once TCRdb had trimmed the public reads at Q25 with fastp and called clones with MiXCR. Rows merge per CDR3 protein into single entries with the most common DNA and genes. The sample data list 700,000 or so distinct CDR3 sequences, and 22% of these were observed just once. Of the sample, around a fifth falls within the top ten clones. Sequencing was carried out using blood. The source is a man in his 70s in good health.

CDR3 sequence reads: CATSGANTGELFF. The CDR3 nucleotides are TGTGCCACCTCGGGGGCGAACACCGGGGAGCTGTTTTTT. This rearrangement joins TRBV6-6 to TRBJ2-2; a possible D gene is TRBD2 (6 bases). Trimming pared 10 bases from V and 0 bases from J, leaving 9 bases between. This CDR3 region has 13 residues. CDR1 and CDR2 from the germline V gene are MNHNY and SVGAGI (reference sequence).

The J gene is TRBJ1-2, the V gene TRBV20-1; D is uncertain. V lost 3 bases to trimming and J lost 4 bases, with 9 bases between them. Germline CDR1 reads DFQATT; CDR2 reads SNEGSKA (reference sequence). This CDR3 has 12 residues. The DNA of the CDR3 is TGCAGTGCTAGCCAGCATACCTATGGCTACACCTTC. This sequence encodes CSASQHTYGYTF.